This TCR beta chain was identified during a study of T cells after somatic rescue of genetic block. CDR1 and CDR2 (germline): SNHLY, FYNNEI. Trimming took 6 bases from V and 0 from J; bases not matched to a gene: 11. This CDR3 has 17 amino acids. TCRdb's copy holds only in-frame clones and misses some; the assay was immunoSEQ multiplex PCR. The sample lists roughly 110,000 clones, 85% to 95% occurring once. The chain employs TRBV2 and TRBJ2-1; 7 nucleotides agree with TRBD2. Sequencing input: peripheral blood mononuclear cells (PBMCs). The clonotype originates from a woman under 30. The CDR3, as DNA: TGTGCCAGCAGGACGGACGGGGGGTTAAGCTCCTACAATGAGCAGTTCTTC. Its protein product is CASRTDGGLSSYNEQFF. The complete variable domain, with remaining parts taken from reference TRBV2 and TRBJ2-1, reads EPEVTQTPSHQVTQMGQEVILRCVPISNHLYFYWYRQILGQKVEFLVSFYNNEISEKSEIFDDQFSVERPDGSNFTLKIRSTKLEDSAMYFCASRTDGGLSSYNEQFFGPGTRLTVL.